What follows are 32 T cell receptor beta chains derived from one specimen sequenced in a study of T cell responses to AZD1222 COVID-19 vaccine. Repertoires were generated with immunoSEQ multiplex PCR, while TCRdb's copy carries only in-frame clones and drops some. The data show about 130,000 clones, over 85% seen once. Here the sequenced sample was peripheral blood, taken on day 0 of AZD1222 vaccination. These receptors were obtained from an adult in good health.

The V gene is TRBV15, the J gene TRBJ2-1, with 8 bases identical to TRBD2. The length of the CDR3 is 16 residues. Germline CDR1 reads LNHNV; CDR2 reads YYDKDF (reference sequence). Trimming removed 1 base from V and 8 bases from J; junction bases left unmatched: 10. The CDR3 DNA is TGTGCCACCAGCAGAGGGGCGAGCGGGAGACAGGATGAGCAGTTCTTC. Amino acids: CATSRGASGRQDEQFF.

This clone was seen a single time. V is TRBV19 and J is TRBJ2-7; 10 bases map to TRBD2. CDR1 is LNHDA, CDR2 SQIVND, per germline (reference sequence). This CDR3 is built from 15 residues. With 4 bases clipped from V and 3 bases from J, the junction kept 6 bases outside the gene matches. DNA for the CDR3: TGTGCCAGTAGTACTGTAGCGGGAGGCGACTACGAGCAGTACTTC. Protein: CASSTVAGGDYEQYF.

This clone was detected once. This sequence joins TRBV15 and TRBJ1-6; D possibly corresponds to TRBD1 (5 bases). Germline V CDR1 and CDR2: LNHNV, YYDKDF (reference sequence). This CDR3 contains 15 residues. Trimming cost V 1 base and J 8 bases, with 12 bases left between them. CDR3 amino acids: CATSRVGGAYSPLHF. In nucleotides, the CDR3 is TGTGCCACCAGCAGAGTGGGGGGAGCCTATTCACCCCTCCACTTT.

The rearrangement joins TRBV27 to TRBJ2-1, with 12 bases fitting TRBD2. The length of the CDR3 is 18 residues. Germline V gives CDR1 MNHEY, CDR2 SMNVEV (reference sequence). V was pared by 4 bases and J by 3 bases, with 10 bases of the junction left unmatched. CDR3 protein: CASSSYPSGRASYNEQFF. As DNA, the CDR3 is TGTGCCAGCAGTTCATATCCTAGCGGGAGGGCCAGCTACAATGAGCAGTTCTTC.

The CDR3 sequence: CASSLVTGAYEQYF. CDR3 coding DNA: TGTGCCAGCAGCCTTGTCACGGGGGCCTACGAGCAGTACTTC. The J gene is TRBJ2-7, the V gene TRBV7-8, with D possibly matching TRBD2 (6 bases). Germline-derived CDR1 and CDR2 are SGHVS and FQNEAQ. Trimming pared 5 bases from V and 2 bases from J, leaving 13 bases between. The CDR3 is 14 amino acids.

The DNA of the CDR3 is TGTGCCTGGAGTGCGACTGGCCCTGGCTACACCTTC. Its protein product is CAWSATGPGYTF. The chain couples TRBV30 to TRBJ1-2; D is unresolved. The germline gives CDR1 GTSNPN, CDR2 SVGIG (reference sequence). The CDR3 sequence is 12 residues long. Trimming took 1 base from V and 7 from J, leaving 10 bases between them.

The rearrangement uses TRBV6-5 and TRBJ2-1; D gene unclear. The CDR3 extends over 11 amino acids. Germline-derived CDR1 and CDR2 are MNHEY and SVGAGI. V lost 1 base and J lost 9, with 4 bases in between. The CDR3 bases are TGTGCCAGCAGTTACTTCTCTGAGCAGTTCTTC. It is translated as CASSYFSEQFF.

V and J are TRBV5-6 and TRBJ2-2, with 8 bases lining up with TRBD2. V lost 3 bases to trimming and J lost 4 bases; unmatched junction nucleotides: 11. Germline loops: CDR1 SGHDT, CDR2 YYEEEE. The CDR3 is 17 amino acids. The CDR3 DNA reads TGTGCCAGCAGCTCGACGATTAGCGGGATGGGCACCGGGGAGCTGTTTTTT. As protein: CASSSTISGMGTGELFF.

The rearrangement joins TRBV30 to TRBJ1-2, with 8 bases lining up with TRBD1. V gave up 2 bases and J gave up 2 bases; unmatched junction bases: 4. Germline values: CDR1 GTSNPN, CDR2 SVGIG (reference sequence). CDR3 length: 14 residues. CDR3 loop: CAWSTDRGNYGYTF. CDR3 DNA: TGTGCCTGGAGTACCGACAGGGGAAACTATGGCTACACCTTC. Full variable domain (rest looked up from reference TRBV30 and TRBJ1-2): SQTIHQWPATLVQPVGSPLSLECTVEGTSNPNLYWYRQAAGRGLQLLFYSVGIGQISSEVPQNLSASRPQDRQFILSSKKLLLSDSGFYLCAWSTDRGNYGYTFGSGTRLTVV.

The genes are TRBV7-8 and TRBJ1-6; no firm D call. V was trimmed by 5 bases and J by 0 bases, leaving 5 bases between them. The CDR3 spans 14 residues. CDR1 and CDR2 (germline): SGHVS, FQNEAQ. CDR3 protein: CASSRSSYNSPLHF. CDR3 bases: TGTGCCAGCAGCCGGAGCTCCTATAATTCACCCCTCCACTTT.

The chain combines TRBV28 with TRBJ1-5; TRBD1 is a possible D gene (5 bases). The CDR3 length is 17 residues. Germline CDR1 and CDR2: MDHEN and SYDVKM. The V end lost 3 bases, the J end lost 2 bases, and 17 bases lay between the germline ends. The DNA of the CDR3 is TGTGCCAGCAGTTTCATCGGACTCCGAGGGGGCAATCAGCCCCAGCATTTT. Encoded protein: CASSFIGLRGGNQPQHF.

The chain employs TRBV6-1 and TRBJ1-1; D gene unclear. Germline CDR1 MNHNS, CDR2 SASEGT. The CDR3 loop spans 16 amino acids. V lost 1 base to trimming and J lost 4 bases, with 16 bases between them. The CDR3, as DNA: TGTGCCAGCAGTGAAGATCATATGTCTCGAGGCACTGAAGCTTTCTTT. It translates to CASSEDHMSRGTEAFF.

This sequence joins TRBV20-1 and TRBJ2-3; 7 nucleotides align to TRBD2. The CDR3 loop spans 16 amino acids. Germline V gene sequence: CDR1 DFQATT, CDR2 SNEGSKA (reference sequence). Germline trimming cut 3 bases from V and 2 bases from J; bases unmatched to any gene: 11. Written as DNA, the CDR3 is TGCAGTGCTAGTTCGGGGCTAGCGGACGCCACAGATACGCAGTATTTT. It encodes CSASSGLADATDTQYF.

J is TRBJ1-2 and V is TRBV28, with 8 nucleotides matching TRBD1. Germline-derived CDR1 and CDR2 are MDHEN and SYDVKM. The CDR3 is made up of 15 amino acids. Germline trimming cut 6 bases from V and 4 bases from J; bases unmatched to any gene: 10. The CDR3 DNA is TGTGCCAGCAGCCAGGACAGGGTGACCGCCTATGGCTACACCTTC. It codes for CASSQDRVTAYGYTF.

V usage is TRBV5-6 and J usage is TRBJ2-7, with D possibly matching TRBD2 (6 bases). The germline gives CDR1 SGHDT, CDR2 YYEEEE. Deletions cut 2 bases from V and 7 bases from J, with 16 bases between. This CDR3 comprises 14 residues. The CDR3 protein is CASSLPGPGGEQYF. Here the CDR3 DNA reads TGTGCCAGCAGCTTACCGGGACCAGGAGGGGAGCAGTACTTC.

In this sample, this clone turned up a few times. The DNA for the CDR3 is TGTGCCAGCAGTTACTCGAGGGTAGAAAATAATTCACCCCTCCACTTT. Residues: CASSYSRVENNSPLHF. The chain uses TRBV6-5 and TRBJ1-6; D gene uncertain. Germline V gene lookup returns CDR1 MNHEY and CDR2 SVGAGI. V lost 0 bases, J lost 5 bases, and 11 bases lay in between. This CDR3 has 16 residues.

V is TRBV5-4 and J is TRBJ1-1; D unresolved. The V gene's germline CDR1 is SGHNT and CDR2 YYREEE (reference sequence). V shed 2 bases and J shed 0 bases, with 5 bases lying between them. The CDR3 covers 13 residues. The CDR3 DNA is TGTGCCAGCAGCTTTCAAATGAACACTGAAGCTTTCTTT. Protein sequence: CASSFQMNTEAFF.

This sequence joins TRBV5-8 and TRBJ1-2; possibly TRBD1 for D (5 bases). Germline CDR1 reads SGHTS; CDR2 reads YDEGEE. V dropped 5 bases and J dropped 4 bases, with 15 bases sitting between them. This CDR3 is built from 14 residues. The CDR3 sequence: CASRRVGESYGYTF. The CDR3 DNA sequence: TGTGCCAGCAGACGGGTAGGGGAGAGCTATGGCTACACCTTC.

The rearrangement joins TRBV28 to TRBJ1-5; weak D call: TRBD1 (5 bases). V was cut by 6 bases and J by 6 bases, with 15 bases left in between. From germline, CDR1 is MDHEN and CDR2 SYDVKM. The CDR3 has 14 amino acids. The CDR3 nucleotides are TGTGCCAGCAGAAGACACTTGGGGGGTCAGCCCCAGCATTTT. It codes for CASRRHLGGQPQHF.

The V and J genes are TRBV19 and TRBJ2-3; 14 bases are a match to TRBD2. V was clipped by 6 bases and J by 4 bases; unmatched bases: 12. CDR1 is LNHDA, CDR2 SQIVND, per germline (reference sequence). The CDR3 runs 18 residues. The CDR3 loop reads CASSTLTEGLAGADTQYF. The CDR3 bases are TGTGCCAGTAGCACCCTCACAGAGGGACTAGCGGGAGCAGATACGCAGTATTTT.

The J gene is TRBJ2-1, the V gene TRBV3-1 (or the pseudogene TRBV3-2); 9 bases fit TRBD2. CDR3 length: 16 residues. The germline V gene encodes CDR1 LGHDT and CDR2 YNNKEL (reference sequence). The ends lost 4 bases at V and 7 bases at J; junction bases unmatched: 11. The CDR3 region has the DNA TGTGCCAGCAGCCCTGCGGCGGGAGGGCCCAATAATGAGCAGTTCTTC. Encoded protein: CASSPAAGGPNNEQFF.

The chain links TRBV19 to TRBJ1-3, with D possibly matching TRBD1 (5 bases). Germline CDR1 reads LNHDA; CDR2 reads SQIVND (reference sequence). V shed 5 bases and J shed 4 bases, with 12 bases lying between them. This CDR3 spans 14 amino acids. As DNA, the CDR3 is TGTGCCAGTAGTGTCGGGGGTTCCGGAAACACCATATATTTT. Protein sequence: CASSVGGSGNTIYF.

The CDR3 loop is CASSFSGRHGYTF. CDR3 coding DNA: TGTGCCAGCAGTTTTTCAGGGCGCCATGGCTACACCTTC. The chain links TRBV6-5 to TRBJ1-2, with D possibly TRBD1 on 5 matching bases. V was clipped by 4 bases and J by 6 bases, with 12 bases between them. This CDR3 comprises 13 residues. Germline lookup yields CDR1 MNHEY and CDR2 SVGAGI.

This clone has a single count. The rearrangement joins TRBV28 to TRBJ1-5; no firm D call. V was pared by 6 bases and J by 5 bases, with 11 bases between. CDR1 is MDHEN, CDR2 SYDVKM, per germline. There are 13 residues in the CDR3. The CDR3 DNA is TGTGCCAGCAGGGACGGGTCATATCAGCCCCAGCATTTT. The encoded protein is CASRDGSYQPQHF. Based on the CDR3 plus reference TRBV28 and TRBJ1-5, the full variable domain is DVKVTQSSRYLVKRTGEKVFLECVQDMDHENMFWYRQDPGLGLRLIYFSYDVKMKEKGDIPEGYSVSREKKERFSLILESASTNQTSMYLCASRDGSYQPQHFGDGTRLSIL.

This clone was counted a single time. V and J are TRBV15 and TRBJ2-7, with TRBD1 matching 10 bases. The CDR3 covers 16 residues. V shed 2 bases, J shed 5 bases, and the junction held 9 bases outside the gene matches. Germline CDR1 is LNHNV and CDR2 is YYDKDF (reference sequence). The CDR3, as DNA: TGTGCCACCAGCAGAATTCGACAGGGGGCCGCGGACGAGCAGTACTTC. This translates into CATSRIRQGAADEQYF. The full variable domain, with the rest looked up from reference TRBV15 and TRBJ2-7, is DAMVIQNPRYQVTQFGKPVTLSCSQTLNHNVMYWYQQKSSQAPKLLFHYYDKDFNNEADTPDNFQSRRPNTSFCFLDIRSPGLGDTAMYLCATSRIRQGAADEQYFGPGTRLTVT.

V and J are TRBV11-1 and TRBJ1-1; TRBD1 matches at 7 bases. CDR1 is SGHAT, CDR2 FQDESV, per germline (reference sequence). Trimming removed 0 bases from V and 4 bases from J; junction bases left unmatched: 8. The CDR3 loop spans 16 amino acids. The CDR3 region is CASSLAPTGWSTEAFF. The DNA for the CDR3 is TGTGCCAGCAGCTTAGCTCCGACAGGGTGGAGCACTGAAGCTTTCTTT.

The V gene is TRBV27, the J gene TRBJ2-7, with TRBD2 matching over 7 bases. Germline CDR1 reads MNHEY; CDR2 reads SMNVEV (reference sequence). The CDR3 sequence is 15 residues long. V lost 8 bases to trimming and J lost 5 bases; unmatched junction nucleotides: 15. The DNA of the CDR3 is TGTGCCAGCCAATCTCGGGAGGTAGGTTCCCACGAGCAGTACTTC. Residues: CASQSREVGSHEQYF.

The chain recombines TRBV29-1 with TRBJ2-2; TRBD2 might be the D (6 bases). The CDR3 is 15 amino acids. The V and J ends lost 2 bases and 0 bases respectively, with 10 bases between them. The V gene's germline CDR1 is SQVTM and CDR2 ANQGSEA. In nucleotides, the CDR3 is TGCAGCGTTGAATGGCGGGGATCGAACACCGGGGAGCTGTTTTTT. Protein sequence: CSVEWRGSNTGELFF.

The chain combines TRBV30 with TRBJ1-2; a possible D gene is TRBD1 (5 bases). Germline-derived CDR1 and CDR2 are GTSNPN and SVGIG (reference sequence). There are 12 residues in the CDR3. The V end was cut by 3 bases, the J end by 4 bases, with 9 bases between. CDR3 residues: CAWRGGGYGYTF. Here the CDR3 DNA reads TGTGCCTGGAGGGGCGGGGGCTATGGCTACACCTTC.

The J gene is TRBJ2-3, the V gene TRBV30; TRBD1 matches 8 bases. The CDR3 covers 16 residues. J was trimmed by 4 bases and V by 5 bases; bases with no gene match: 14. Per germline, CDR1 GTSNPN and CDR2 SVGIG (reference sequence). CDR3 loop: CAWGLPWAGGADTQYF. The CDR3 DNA sequence: TGTGCCTGGGGACTTCCTTGGGCAGGGGGCGCAGATACGCAGTATTTT.

This chain links TRBV6-2 or TRBV6-3 with TRBJ2-7; unclear D gene. The V gene's germline CDR1 is MNHEY and CDR2 SVGEGT. The CDR3 is 12 residues long. V was clipped by 4 bases and J by 3 bases, with 7 bases between them. As DNA, the CDR3 is TGTGCCAGCAGTTTCAATGTCTACGAGCAGTACTTC. Encoded protein: CASSFNVYEQYF.

The count of this clone is one. The chain links TRBV2 to TRBJ1-2; D gene uncertain. Germline-derived CDR1 and CDR2 are SNHLY and FYNNEI. Trimming pared 4 bases from V and 2 bases from J, leaving 8 bases between. The CDR3 consists of 13 residues. Here the CDR3 reads CASSGSGNYGYTF. The CDR3 nucleotides read TGTGCCAGCAGTGGTTCAGGCAACTATGGCTACACCTTC.